The 20 T cell receptor beta chains below were found in one sample sequenced in a study of T-cell reconstitution after alpha-beta-depleted transplantation in children. As it was prepared, the TCRbeta library received unique molecular identifiers. TCRdb fed the PCR reads into MiXCR, producing one record per CDR3 protein. This table holds roughly 300,000 distinct CDR3 sequences, more than 8% found once. The source was PBMCs from the stem cell graft donor, collected from the stem cell graft. Every receptor here comes from a human donor who donated a stem cell graft to a child with SCID.

This chain links TRBV10-3 with TRBJ2-1, with 8 bases lining up with TRBD2. V lost 11 bases and J lost 5; bases outside the gene matches: 8. Looked up from germline, CDR1 is ENHRY and CDR2 is SYGVKD. The CDR3 is 13 amino acids. The CDR3 DNA reads TGTGCCGCCTCAGCGGGGGAGAACAATGAGCAGTTCTTC. Translated, it gives CAASAGENNEQFF.

This clonotype has just a few counts. The rearrangement links TRBV6-6 to TRBJ2-6, with D hard to call. The germline V and J ends were trimmed by 6 bases and 8 bases, with 2 bases remaining between them. Germline V gene data show CDR1 as MNHNY and CDR2 as SVGAGI (reference sequence). CDR3 length: 10 amino acids. The CDR3, as DNA: TGTGCCAGCAGCTCCAACGTCCTGACTTTC. Residues: CASSSNVLTF.

This clonotype came up a few times. The rearrangement uses TRBV9 and TRBJ2-2, with D possibly TRBD1 on 6 matching bases. The V gene lost 4 bases and the J gene lost 3 bases, with 10 bases spanning the gap. There are 14 residues in the CDR3. Germline V lookup: CDR1 SGDLS, CDR2 YYNGEE. In DNA, the CDR3 is TGTGCCAGCAGCATCTGGACAGACACCGGGGAGCTGTTTTTT. It is translated as CASSIWTDTGELFF.

About this clonotype: A read error may be the cause here, since a much bigger clone is one base away. J is TRBJ2-7 and V is TRBV3-1, with 13 positions matching TRBD2. The CDR3 is made up of 21 amino acids. CDR1 is LGHDT and CDR2 is YNNKEL in the germline V gene (reference sequence). Here the CDR3 reads CTSSQTTGTSGDNARAYEQYF. Written as DNA, the CDR3 is TGTACCAGCAGCCAGACAACCGGGACTAGCGGGGACAATGCACGGGCCTACGAGCAGTACTTC.

The rearrangement links TRBV6-5 to TRBJ1-1, with D perhaps TRBD1 (5 bases). This CDR3 has 12 amino acids. The V end lost 5 bases, the J end lost 7 bases, and 11 bases lay between the germline ends. CDR1 MNHEY and CDR2 SVGAGI come from the germline V gene. CDR3 coding DNA: TGTGCCAGCAGTCCATGGGGCAGTGAAGCTTTCTTT. It encodes CASSPWGSEAFF.

The V gene is TRBV12-5, the J gene TRBJ2-5; no clear D. This CDR3 region has 13 residues. Germline-derived CDR1 and CDR2 are LGHNT and FRNRAP. Trimming took 4 bases from V and 3 from J, leaving 9 bases between them. The CDR3 coding sequence is TGTGCTAGTGGTTCGTGGGTCGAAGAGACCCAGTACTTC. This encodes CASGSWVEETQYF.

This rearrangement joins TRBV4-1 to TRBJ1-5; no clear D. CDR1 MGHRA and CDR2 YSYEKL come from the germline V gene. V was trimmed by 1 base and J by 8 bases, leaving 9 bases between them. The CDR3 sequence is 13 residues long. The CDR3 here is CASSQGTVEPQHF. CDR3 nucleotides: TGCGCCAGCAGCCAAGGAACTGTGGAGCCCCAGCATTTT.

V usage is TRBV3-1 and J usage is TRBJ1-6; 8 bases line up with TRBD1. The CDR3 has 14 residues. Germline CDR1 reads LGHDT; CDR2 reads YNNKEL (reference sequence). Trimming cost V 1 base and J 7 bases; bases outside gene matches: 0. CDR3 region: CASSQAGGNSPLHF. The CDR3 region has the DNA TGTGCCAGCAGCCAAGCAGGGGGCAATTCACCCCTCCACTTT.

The chain carries TRBV5-1 and TRBJ2-7, with 8 positions matching TRBD2. The CDR3 contains 15 residues. Germline V gene lookup returns CDR1 SGHRS and CDR2 YFSETQ. Trimming cost V 3 bases and J 0 bases; bases outside gene matches: 5. CDR3 coding DNA: TGCGCCAGCAGCTGGGGTAGCGGGGTCTCCTACGAGCAGTACTTC. Encoded protein: CASSWGSGVSYEQYF.

This clonotype was detected many times. V gene TRBV10-3 combines with J gene TRBJ1-1; possible D gene TRBD1, 5 bases. This CDR3 has 13 residues. Per germline, CDR1 ENHRY and CDR2 SYGVKD. The V gene lost 4 bases and the J gene lost 5 bases, with 11 bases spanning the gap. The CDR3 sequence: CAISGGALTEAFF. CDR3 nucleotides: TGTGCCATCAGTGGAGGGGCGTTGACTGAAGCTTTCTTT.

This clonotype has only a few counts. This chain joins TRBV29-1 and TRBJ1-2; D gene uncertain. Trimming removed 1 base from V and 10 bases from J, with 13 bases in between. The CDR3 loop spans 12 amino acids. CDR1 is SQVTM and CDR2 is ANQGSEA in the germline V gene. CDR3 amino acids: CSVEGSLGSYTF. CDR3 bases: TGCAGCGTTGAAGGGAGTTTAGGGTCCTACACCTTC.

The CDR3 here is CASMDPLNYGYTF. The CDR3 DNA reads TGTGCCAGCATGGACCCTTTGAACTATGGCTACACCTTC. The gene calls are TRBV2 and TRBJ1-2; unclear D gene. V was pared by 7 bases and J by 2 bases, with 11 bases between. CDR1 and CDR2 (germline): SNHLY, FYNNEI. The CDR3 is 13 residues long. The whole variable domain, filled in from reference TRBV2 and TRBJ1-2, reads EPEVTQTPSHQVTQMGQEVILRCVPISNHLYFYWYRQILGQKVEFLVSFYNNEISEKSEIFDDQFSVERPDGSNFTLKIRSTKLEDSAMYFCASMDPLNYGYTFGSGTRLTVV.

The V and J genes are TRBV6-5 and TRBJ2-3; 9 bases agree with TRBD2. The V gene end was trimmed by 6 bases and the J gene end by 4 bases; junction bases not matched to a gene: 8. CDR1 is MNHEY, CDR2 SVGAGI, per germline. The length of the CDR3 is 15 residues. The DNA for the CDR3 is TGTGCCAGCAGACCCGGCGGGGGGGCGTCAGATACGCAGTATTTT. It translates to CASRPGGGASDTQYF.

V and J are TRBV2 and TRBJ2-7, with no clear D. The CDR3 has 12 amino acids. Trimming stripped 6 bases from V and 2 bases from J, with 8 bases between. From germline, CDR1 is SNHLY and CDR2 FYNNEI. DNA for the CDR3: TGTGCCAGCAGGGGGTTAACCTACGAGCAGTACTTC. This translates into CASRGLTYEQYF.

This sequence joins TRBV20-1 and TRBJ2-1, with D unresolved. Deletions cut 0 bases from V and 7 bases from J, with 13 bases between. Germline V CDR1 and CDR2: DFQATT, SNEGSKA (reference sequence). The length of the CDR3 is 14 residues. CDR3 amino acids: CSAREGSPGNEQFF. CDR3 DNA sequence: TGCAGTGCTAGAGAGGGGTCCCCTGGGAATGAGCAGTTCTTC.

This clonotype was counted only a few times. The CDR3: CASSANRGQGAEDTQYF. The CDR3 DNA reads TGTGCCAGCAGTGCCAATCGGGGACAGGGGGCTGAAGATACGCAGTATTTT. V usage is TRBV25-1 and J usage is TRBJ2-3; 12 bases align to TRBD1. Germline values: CDR1 MGHDK, CDR2 SYGVNS. V shed 4 bases, J shed 5 bases, and the junction held 10 bases outside the gene matches. The CDR3 is made up of 17 amino acids.

The gene calls are TRBV29-1 and TRBJ2-3; D gene ambiguous. CDR1 is SQVTM and CDR2 is ANQGSEA in the germline V gene. The germline V and J ends were trimmed by 6 bases and 4 bases, with 8 bases remaining between them. This CDR3 region has 11 residues. CDR3 amino acids: CSVLAPDTQYF. The CDR3, as DNA: TGCAGCGTCTTAGCCCCAGATACGCAGTATTTT.

The rearrangement links TRBV20-1 to TRBJ2-4; TRBD1 is a possible D gene (6 bases). Germline V gene lookup returns CDR1 DFQATT and CDR2 SNEGSKA (reference sequence). The CDR3 covers 15 residues. Trimming removed 4 bases from V and 1 base from J, with 14 bases in between. The DNA for the CDR3 is TGCAGTGCTAAGACAGGTGTTGGGGCCAAAAACATTCAGTACTTC. This encodes CSAKTGVGAKNIQYF.

This clonotype was detected a few times. This sequence joins TRBV20-1 and TRBJ2-7; D is possibly TRBD1 (5 bases). Germline CDR1 and CDR2: DFQATT and SNEGSKA (reference sequence). V lost 3 bases to trimming and J lost 0 bases, with 12 bases between them. The CDR3 contains 14 residues. The CDR3 DNA sequence: TGCAGTGCTAGCCCGACAGTAAACTCCTACGAGCAGTACTTC. Protein: CSASPTVNSYEQYF.

Only a few counts were recorded for this clonotype. The chain uses TRBV27 and TRBJ1-6; 7 nucleotides agree with TRBD1. J was trimmed by 7 bases and V by 5 bases; bases with no gene match: 8. This CDR3 region has 15 residues. Germline V gene lookup returns CDR1 MNHEY and CDR2 SMNVEV (reference sequence). For the CDR3, the DNA is TGTGCCAGCAGTCCGAGGACAGGAGCAAATTCACCCCTCCACTTT. Residues: CASSPRTGANSPLHF.